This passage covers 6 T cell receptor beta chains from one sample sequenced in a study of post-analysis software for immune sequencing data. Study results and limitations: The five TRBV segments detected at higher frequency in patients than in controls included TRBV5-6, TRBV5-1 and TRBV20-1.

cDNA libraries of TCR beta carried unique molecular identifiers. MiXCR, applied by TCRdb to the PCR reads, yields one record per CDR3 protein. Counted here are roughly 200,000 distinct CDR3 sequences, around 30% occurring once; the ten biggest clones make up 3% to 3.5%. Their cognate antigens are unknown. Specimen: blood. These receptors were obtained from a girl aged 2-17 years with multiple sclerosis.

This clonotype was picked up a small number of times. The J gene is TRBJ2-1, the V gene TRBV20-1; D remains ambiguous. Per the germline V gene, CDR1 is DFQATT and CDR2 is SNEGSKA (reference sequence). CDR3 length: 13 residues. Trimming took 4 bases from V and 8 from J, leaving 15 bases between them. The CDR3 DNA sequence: TGCAGTGCTACCCCGATTCCTTTCGATGAGCAGTTCTTC. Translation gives CSATPIPFDEQFF.

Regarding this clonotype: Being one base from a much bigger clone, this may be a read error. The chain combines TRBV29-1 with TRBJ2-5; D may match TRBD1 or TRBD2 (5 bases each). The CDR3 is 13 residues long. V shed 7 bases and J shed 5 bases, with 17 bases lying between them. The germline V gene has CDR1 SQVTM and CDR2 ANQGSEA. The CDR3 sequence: CSGDVTEGETQYF. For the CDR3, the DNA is TGCAGCGGTGATGTGACTGAGGGGGAGACCCAGTACTTC.

CDR3 in DNA: TGCGCCAGCAGCTGGGACAGCTTGGACGAAAAACTGTTTTTT. This encodes CASSWDSLDEKLFF. This rearrangement joins TRBV5-1 to TRBJ1-4; 7 nucleotides line up with TRBD1. The CDR3 is 14 residues long. Germline CDR1 SGHRS, CDR2 YFSETQ. Unmatched junction bases numbered 7, after V lost 3 bases and J lost 8 bases.

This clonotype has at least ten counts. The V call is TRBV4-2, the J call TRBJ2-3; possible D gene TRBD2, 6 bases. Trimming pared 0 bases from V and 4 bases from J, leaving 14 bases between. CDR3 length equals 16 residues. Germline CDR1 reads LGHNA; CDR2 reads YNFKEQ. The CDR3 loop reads CASSQDLPRGSDTQYF. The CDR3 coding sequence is TGTGCCAGCAGCCAAGATCTGCCGCGGGGTTCAGATACGCAGTATTTT.

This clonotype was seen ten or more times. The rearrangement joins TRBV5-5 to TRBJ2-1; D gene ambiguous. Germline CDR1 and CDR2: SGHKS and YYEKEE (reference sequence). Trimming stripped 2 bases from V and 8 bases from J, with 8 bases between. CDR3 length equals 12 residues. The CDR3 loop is CASSFAEYEQFF. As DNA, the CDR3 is TGTGCCAGCAGCTTCGCGGAGTATGAGCAGTTCTTC.

As DNA, the CDR3 is TGTGCCAGCAGCTTAGAATTCGGGACAGGGAACTACGAGCAGTACTTC. Protein: CASSLEFGTGNYEQYF. The chain combines TRBV11-2 with TRBJ2-7, with 9 positions matching TRBD1. Germline loops: CDR1 SGHAT, CDR2 FQNNGV. The trim removed 0 bases at V and 3 bases at J, leaving 6 bases unmatched. This CDR3 is 16 amino acids long. Full variable domain (outside the CDR3, taken from reference TRBV11-2 and TRBJ2-7): EAGVAQSPRYKIIEKRQSVAFWCNPISGHATLYWYQQILGQGPKLLIQFQNNGVVDDSQLPKDRFSAERLKGVDSTLKIQPAKLEDSAVYLCASSLEFGTGNYEQYFGPGTRLTVT.